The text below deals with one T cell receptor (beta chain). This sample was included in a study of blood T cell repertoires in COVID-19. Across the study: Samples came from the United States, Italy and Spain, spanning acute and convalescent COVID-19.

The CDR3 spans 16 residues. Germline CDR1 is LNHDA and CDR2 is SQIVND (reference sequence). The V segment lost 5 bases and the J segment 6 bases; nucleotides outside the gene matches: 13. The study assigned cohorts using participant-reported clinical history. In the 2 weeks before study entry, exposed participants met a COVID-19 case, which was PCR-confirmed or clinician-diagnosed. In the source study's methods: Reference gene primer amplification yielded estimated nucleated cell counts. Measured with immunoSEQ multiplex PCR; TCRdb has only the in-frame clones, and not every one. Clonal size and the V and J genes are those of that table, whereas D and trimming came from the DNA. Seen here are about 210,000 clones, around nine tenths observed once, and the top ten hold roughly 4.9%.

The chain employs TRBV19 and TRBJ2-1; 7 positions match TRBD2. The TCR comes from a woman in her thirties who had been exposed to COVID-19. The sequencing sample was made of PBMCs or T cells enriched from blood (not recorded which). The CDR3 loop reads CASSLGGGLIINEQFF. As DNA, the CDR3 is TGTGCCAGTAGTCTGGGGGGGGGACTGATCATCAATGAGCAGTTCTTC. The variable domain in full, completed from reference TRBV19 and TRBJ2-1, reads DGGITQSPKYLFRKEGQNVTLSCEQNLNHDAMYWYRQDPGQGLRLIYYSQIVNDFQKGDIAEGYSVSREKKESFPLTVTSAQKNPTAFYLCASSLGGGLIINEQFFGPGTRLTVL.